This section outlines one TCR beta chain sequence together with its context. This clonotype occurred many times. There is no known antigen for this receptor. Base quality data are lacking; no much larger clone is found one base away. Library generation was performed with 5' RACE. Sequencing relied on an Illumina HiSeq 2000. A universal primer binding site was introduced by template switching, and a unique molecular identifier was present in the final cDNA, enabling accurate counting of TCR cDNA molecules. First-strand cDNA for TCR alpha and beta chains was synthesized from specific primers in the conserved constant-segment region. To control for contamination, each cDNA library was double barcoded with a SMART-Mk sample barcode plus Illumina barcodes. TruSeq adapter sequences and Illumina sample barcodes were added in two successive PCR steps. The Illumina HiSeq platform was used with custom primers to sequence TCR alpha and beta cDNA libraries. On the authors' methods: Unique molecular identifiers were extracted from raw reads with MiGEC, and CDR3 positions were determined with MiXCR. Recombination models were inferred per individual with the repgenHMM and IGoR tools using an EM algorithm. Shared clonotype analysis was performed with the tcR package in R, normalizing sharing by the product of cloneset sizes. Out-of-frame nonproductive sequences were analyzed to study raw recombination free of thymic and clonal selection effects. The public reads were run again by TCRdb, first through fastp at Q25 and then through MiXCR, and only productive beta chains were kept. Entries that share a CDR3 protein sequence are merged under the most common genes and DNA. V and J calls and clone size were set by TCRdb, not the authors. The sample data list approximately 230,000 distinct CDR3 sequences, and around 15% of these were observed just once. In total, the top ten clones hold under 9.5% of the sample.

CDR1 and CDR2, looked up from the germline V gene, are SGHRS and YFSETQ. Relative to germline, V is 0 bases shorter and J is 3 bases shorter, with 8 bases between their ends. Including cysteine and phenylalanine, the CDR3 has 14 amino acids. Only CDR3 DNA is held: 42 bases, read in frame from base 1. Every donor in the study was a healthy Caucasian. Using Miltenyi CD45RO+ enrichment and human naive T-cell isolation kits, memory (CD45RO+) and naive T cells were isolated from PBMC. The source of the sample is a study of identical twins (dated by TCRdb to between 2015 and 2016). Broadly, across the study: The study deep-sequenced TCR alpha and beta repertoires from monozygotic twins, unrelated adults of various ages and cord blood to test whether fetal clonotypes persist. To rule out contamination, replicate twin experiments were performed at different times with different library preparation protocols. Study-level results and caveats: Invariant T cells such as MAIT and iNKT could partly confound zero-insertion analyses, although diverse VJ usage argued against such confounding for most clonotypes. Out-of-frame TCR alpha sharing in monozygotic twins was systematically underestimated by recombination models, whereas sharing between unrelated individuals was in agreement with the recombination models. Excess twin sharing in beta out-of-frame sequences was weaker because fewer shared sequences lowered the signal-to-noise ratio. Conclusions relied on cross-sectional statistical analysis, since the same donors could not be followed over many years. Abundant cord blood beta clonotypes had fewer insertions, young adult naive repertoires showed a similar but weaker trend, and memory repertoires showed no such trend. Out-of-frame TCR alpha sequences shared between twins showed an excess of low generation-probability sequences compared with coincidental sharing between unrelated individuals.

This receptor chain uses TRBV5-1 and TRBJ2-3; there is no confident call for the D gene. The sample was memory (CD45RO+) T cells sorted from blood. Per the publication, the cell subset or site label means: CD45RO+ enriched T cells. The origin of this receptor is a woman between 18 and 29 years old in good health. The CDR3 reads CASSLEPPTDTQYF. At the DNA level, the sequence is TGCGCCAGCAGCTTGGAGCCCCCAACAGATACGCAGTATTTT. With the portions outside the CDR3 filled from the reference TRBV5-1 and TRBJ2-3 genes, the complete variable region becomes KAGVTQTPRYLIKTRGQQVTLSCSPISGHRSVSWYQQTPGQGLQFLFEYFSETQRNKGNFPGRFSGRQFSNSRSEMNVSTLELGDSALYLCASSLEPPTDTQYFGPGTRLTVL.